This T cell receptor (beta chain) was recorded in a study of blood T cells in healthy people across ages (dated by TCRdb to about 2015). General notes on the study: In model experiments, template switching captured roughly one uniquely barcoded TCR beta cDNA molecule for every two T cells. Donors of different ages were randomly distributed across sequencing lanes to avoid experimental bias. Using deep sequencing normalized with unique cDNA molecular identifiers, the study measured how TCR beta repertoire diversity changes with age. Two additional independent replicas of 1 million unique cDNA reads from the same blood draw were analyzed for two donors (one aged 18 to 29 and one aged 80 or older). Four age groups were formed from the donors: young (average approximately 15 years), middle-aged (less than 40), aged (around 62) and long-lived (82). General findings and caveats noted by the study authors: The long-lived group showed more naive CD4+ T cells, fewer expanded clones and increased TCR diversity than the aged group, suggesting age selection. A strong correlation was found between observed TCR beta diversity and the percentage of naive T cells measured by flow cytometry. Observed TCR beta diversity per million T cells fell roughly linearly with age, and a significant reduction was already apparent by age approximately 41. Because the CMV infection status of the donors was unknown, age-related changes in expanded clonotypes may potentially have been confounded. Estimates of total diversity based on one million sequenced T cells were considered lower bounds and underestimates. Because profiling used bulk unsorted PBMCs, naive and antigen-experienced compartments could not be compared conclusively.

The table lists this clonotype with a few counts. The antigen this receptor binds is unknown. No much larger clonotype is one base removed from it; base qualities were not supplied. Receptor amplification or capture employed 5' RACE. Sequencer: Illumina HiSeq 2500. A second roughly 6 to 12 cycle PCR used a sample-barcoded 5' primer and a J-beta primer mix. Each TCR beta cDNA molecule received a unique molecular identifier from a template-switch 5' adaptor carrying 12 random nucleotides. Each sample yielded at least 3 million CDR3-containing paired-end reads. All of the RNA was converted into first-strand cDNA using the Mint cDNA synthesis kit, with a TRBC-specific oligonucleotide serving as the primer. After uracil-DNA glycosylase treatment, a first 18-cycle PCR used universal primers M1SS and BC2_uni_R on all cDNA. In the paper's pipeline: For normalization, 1 million high-quality reads, each with a distinct molecular identifier, were randomly selected from each sample. Reads with shared molecular identifiers were discarded instead of being binned into consensus sequences. MiTCR, set to a Q25 quality threshold and the strictest error-elimination algorithm, was used for CDR3 identification, clonotype clustering and error correction. A nonparametric unseen species model with Euler transformation was used to estimate lower-bound total TCR beta diversity. The public sequencing data were trimmed at Q25 with fastp and processed into clonotypes with MiXCR by TCRdb, which kept only in-frame beta chains. Each entry is one CDR3 protein sequence, shown with its most common DNA and genes. The V and J calls were determined by TCRdb, not by the authors. In this sample the table shows roughly 830,000 distinct CDR3 sequences, about 62% of which occur a single time. The ten most abundant clones make up 28% of the sample.

V is reduced by 2 bases and J by 10 bases, leaving a spacing of 19 bases between them. Per the germline V gene, SGHDT is the CDR1 and YYEEEE is the CDR2. From cysteine to phenylalanine, the CDR3 is 16 amino acids long. This entry keeps only the CDR3 DNA: 48 bases, framed from base 1. Systemically healthy Caucasian individuals from Russia, about 38 in total and aged about 6 to 100 years, were included as donors. Around 10 milliliters of peripheral blood were collected from each donor into EDTA-treated Vacutainer tubes. Ficoll-Paque density-gradient centrifugation was used to isolate PBMCs, with at least 7 million per sample. Total RNA, at least 6 micrograms per sample, was extracted from PBMCs with Trizol reagent. For every donor, an aliquot of PBMCs went through flow cytometry to measure the percentages of naive CD45RAhigh/CD27high T cells.

The origin of this receptor is a man aged 30-40 years in good health. The sequencing sample was made of blood. The rearrangement joined TRBV5-6 to TRBJ1-6, and possibly TRBD1, on 5 matching bases. This receptor carries the CDR3 CASSFNRLSRDSPLHF. The nucleotide sequence reads TGTGCCAGCAGCTTTAACAGGCTCTCCCGGGACTCACCCCTCCACTTT.